These T cell receptor beta chains were read from a single sample in a study of T cells in Graves' hyperthyroidism and ophthalmopathy. Via MiXCR, TCRdb re-called the multiplex PCR reads, giving one row per CDR3 protein. The data contain a few hundred thousand distinct CDR3 sequences, roughly 20% of them singletons. The sample was blood. The receptors come from a woman aged 45-59 years with Graves' hyperthyroidism. CDR3s include the opening cysteine and the closing phenylalanine or tryptophan. D genes are given only for firm matches. Clone size is shown for a subset of rows, as once, few, many or a class of expanded clone.

J gene	D gene	clone size	V gene	CDR3 protein	CDR3 DNA
TRBJ1-6	.	.	TRBV2	CASSRQESTYNSPLHF	TGTGCCAGCAGTAGACAGGAGTCCACCTATAATTCACCCCTCCACTTT
TRBJ2-7	TRBD1	many	TRBV12-3/TRBV12-4	CASSLQGAYDEQYF	TGTGCCAGCAGCCTACAGGGGGCTTACGACGAGCAGTACTTC
TRBJ2-1	TRBD2	few	TRBV4-1	CASSQGTSGRLGDEQFF	TGCGCCAGCAGCCAAGGTACTAGCGGGAGACTGGGCGATGAGCAGTTCTTC
TRBJ2-3	.	many	TRBV12-3/TRBV12-4	CASGVNSDTQYF	TGTGCCAGTGGGGTAAACTCAGATACGCAGTATTTT
TRBJ2-3	TRBD2	few	TRBV2	CASSGWGGRDTQYF	TGTGCCAGCAGTGGATGGGGGGGGAGGGATACGCAGTATTTT
TRBJ1-5	TRBD1	many	TRBV7-8	CASSLGTVSNQPQHF	TGTGCCAGCAGCCTCGGGACAGTAAGCAATCAGCCCCAGCATTTT
TRBJ2-7	TRBD2	.	TRBV18	CASSPSGTSFTRHYEQYF	TGTGCCAGCTCACCGTCCGGGACTAGCTTCACTCGTCACTACGAGCAGTACTTC
TRBJ2-5	TRBD2	.	TRBV20-1	CSARPAGGNIKTQYF	TGCAGTGCTAGACCTGCGGGGGGGAACATAAAGACCCAGTACTTC
TRBJ1-2	.	many	TRBV12-3/TRBV12-4	CASSLGATRVYTF	TGTGCCAGCAGTTTGGGGGCCACCCGGGTCTACACCTTC
TRBJ1-3	.	few	TRBV6-1	CASSQDLAGGGNTIYF	TGTGCCAGCAGCCAAGATCTTGCAGGTGGTGGAAACACCATATATTTT
TRBJ2-5	.	.	TRBV5-1	CASSPGLPGETQYF	TGCGCCAGCAGCCCAGGACTCCCCGGGGAGACCCAGTACTTC
TRBJ1-6	.	many	TRBV11-1	CASSLSRKGHSPLHF	TGTGCCAGCAGCTTATCCCGGAAGGGGCATTCACCCCTCCACTTT
TRBJ1-2	TRBD1	.	TRBV27	CASSLSPGGSGYTF	TGTGCCAGCAGTTTATCCCCAGGGGGCTCGGGCTACACCTTC
TRBJ1-5	.	many	TRBV20-1	CSARGGLSNQPQHF	TGCAGTGCTAGAGGGGGGCTTAGCAATCAGCCCCAGCATTTT
TRBJ2-5	TRBD2	many	TRBV7-2	CASRRLAPQETQYF	TGTGCCAGCAGGCGACTAGCGCCACAAGAGACCCAGTACTTC
TRBJ1-1	TRBD1	few	TRBV7-9	CASSETGATEAFF	TGTGCCAGCAGTGAGACAGGGGCCACTGAAGCTTTCTTT
TRBJ1-2	.	.	TRBV28	CASRPDTAANYGYTF	TGTGCCAGCAGACCGGACACTGCGGCTAACTATGGCTACACCTTC
TRBJ1-1	TRBD1	many	TRBV7-9	CASSSWDRGGTEAFF	TGTGCCAGCAGCTCCTGGGACAGGGGAGGCACTGAAGCTTTCTTT